The T cell receptor beta chain under discussion was sequenced for a study of human T cells and chemical hapten exposure. Time point of the sample: patch test 2, 6 weeks after DPC sensitization. The treatment here: therapeutic diphenylcyclopropenone sensitization with weekly scalp DPC. This clonotype was recorded at least ten times. No antigen is known for it. Overall study findings and caveats: Against controls, expanded TCRs gave rise to significantly more large CDR3 similarity clusters. DPC sensitization did not alter TCRs above 1 in 1000 frequency.

TCRdb reanalysed the RACE reads using MiXCR and keeps one entry per CDR3 protein. The sample contains approximately 120,000 distinct CDR3 sequences, roughly 10% of which appear only once. The receptor comes from a woman in her 40s with alopecia areata. Some clones in this sample may be carry-over from other donors' samples. This specimen consisted of whole blood, obtained in connection with sensitization to the hapten diphenylcyclopropenone (DPC).

The CDR3 DNA is TGCAGTGCTAGAGCCGGGACAGCCAAAAACATTCAGTACTTC. Its translation is CSARAGTAKNIQYF. The chain is built from TRBV20-1 and TRBJ2-4; D is perhaps TRBD1 or TRBD2 (5 bases each). Germline values: CDR1 DFQATT, CDR2 SNEGSKA (reference sequence). V was shortened by 1 base and J by 0 bases, with 7 bases between the two germline ends. This CDR3 is built from 14 residues.